These 26 T cell receptor beta chains originate from one sample sequenced in a study of shared clonotypes between healthy human individuals. Only in-frame clones appear in the TCRdb table, and some are missing; sequencing was by immunoSEQ multiplex PCR. The sample includes about 1 million clones, around four fifths of them seen just once. The material sequenced was memory CD4+ T cells sorted from blood. Subset given: CD45RA-negative fraction. Receptors were obtained from a man between 18 and 29 years old in good health.

The gene calls are TRBV2 and TRBJ1-5, with 7 bases fitting TRBD1. V lost 2 bases, J lost 5 bases, and 9 bases stayed unmatched. Germline V lookup: CDR1 SNHLY, CDR2 FYNNEI. The CDR3 length is 16 residues. The CDR3 DNA is TGTGCCAGCAGTGAAAAAGGGACAGAACTCTATCAGCCCCAGCATTTT. This translates into CASSEKGTELYQPQHF.

The chain joins TRBV30 to TRBJ2-7; 8 bases agree with TRBD2. The V segment lost 2 bases and the J segment 0 bases; nucleotides outside the gene matches: 3. The CDR3 contains 14 residues. Per germline, CDR1 GTSNPN and CDR2 SVGIG (reference sequence). The chain's CDR3 is CAWSRLAGSYEQYF. CDR3 DNA sequence: TGTGCCTGGAGTAGGCTAGCGGGCTCCTACGAGCAGTACTTC.

The CDR3 here is CASSQLSRGSF. The CDR3 region has the DNA TGTGCCAGCAGCCAACTTTCTAGGGGGAGCTTC. J is TRBJ1-2 and V is TRBV21-1; the table assigns TRBD1, which was not confirmed against the DNA. TRBV21-1 is recorded as a pseudogene. The CDR3 runs 11 residues.

The rearrangement links TRBV2 to TRBJ1-2; no clear D gene. The CDR3 extends over 13 amino acids. With 4 bases removed from V and 5 bases from J, the gap between germline ends came to 11 bases. Germline CDR1 SNHLY, CDR2 FYNNEI. CDR3 nucleotide sequence: TGTGCCAGCAGTGTGAGGCCAATTTATGGCTACACCTTC. It codes for CASSVRPIYGYTF. Supplemented by reference TRBV2 and TRBJ1-2, the full variable domain reads EPEVTQTPSHQVTQMGQEVILRCVPISNHLYFYWYRQILGQKVEFLVSFYNNEISEKSEIFDDQFSVERPDGSNFTLKIRSTKLEDSAMYFCASSVRPIYGYTFGSGTRLTVV.

This clone was detected only a few times. CDR3: CASSLQAGGENTIYF. CDR3 nucleotide sequence: TGTGCCAGCAGCCTCCAGGCAGGGGGCGAAAACACCATATATTTT. The V call is TRBV11-2, the J call TRBJ1-3, with TRBD1 matching 8 bases. The CDR3 spans 15 residues. V lost 5 bases and J lost 6; bases outside the gene matches: 9. Germline-derived CDR1 and CDR2 are SGHAT and FQNNGV.

J is TRBJ1-5 and V is TRBV19; 9 nucleotides align to TRBD1. Losses at the gene ends were 1 base for V and 2 bases for J; bases not matched to a gene: 9. The germline V gene has CDR1 LNHDA and CDR2 SQIVND (reference sequence). This CDR3 is built from 18 residues. CDR3: CASSIGPGQGLGNQPQHF. Here the CDR3 DNA reads TGTGCCAGTAGTATAGGTCCGGGACAGGGATTAGGCAATCAGCCCCAGCATTTT.

The chain employs TRBV7-2 and TRBJ2-2; D uncertain. Between the trimmed V and J ends, which lost 5 bases and 1 base, there was a span of 14 bases. Germline-derived CDR1 and CDR2 are SGHTA and FQGNSA. The CDR3 is made up of 16 amino acids. Here the CDR3 reads CASSPPLLLNTGELFF. For the CDR3, the DNA is TGTGCCAGCAGCCCACCATTACTTTTGAACACCGGGGAGCTGTTTTTT.

The V gene is TRBV6-1, the J gene TRBJ1-6; 12 bases fit TRBD1. The CDR3 extends over 18 amino acids. The V segment lost 2 bases and the J segment 7 bases; nucleotides outside the gene matches: 9. Germline CDR1 reads MNHNS; CDR2 reads SASEGT. The CDR3 sequence: CASSELGTGGARNSPLHF. In DNA, the CDR3 is TGTGCCAGCAGTGAACTTGGGACAGGGGGCGCGCGAAATTCACCCCTCCACTTT.

Concerning this clone itself: Additional DNA sequences in this sample encode the identical CDR3. The chain combines TRBV15 with TRBJ1-5, with D hard to call. This CDR3 is 13 amino acids long. Germline CDR1 LNHNV, CDR2 YYDKDF (reference sequence). V lost 1 base, J lost 7 bases, and 8 bases lay in between. The CDR3 spells CATSRAGGQPQHF. The CDR3 DNA reads as TGTGCCACCAGCAGAGCCGGCGGCCAGCCCCAGCATTTT.

The chain uses TRBV5-8 and TRBJ1-2; D is unclear. The length of the CDR3 is 10 residues. Germline CDR1 and CDR2: SGHTS and YDEGEE. Between the trimmed V and J ends, which lost 3 bases and 8 bases, there was a span of 5 bases. The CDR3 protein is CASSSNGYTF. For the CDR3, the DNA is TGTGCCAGCAGCTCTAACGGCTACACCTTC.

V and J are TRBV4-1 and TRBJ1-5; D remains ambiguous. Deletions cut 0 bases from V and 0 bases from J, with 9 bases between. From germline, CDR1 is MGHRA and CDR2 YSYEKL. CDR3 length: 16 amino acids. The chain's CDR3 is CASSQEQFYSNQPQHF. As DNA, the CDR3 is TGCGCCAGCAGCCAAGAACAGTTTTATAGCAATCAGCCCCAGCATTTT.

The rearrangement uses TRBV5-6 and TRBJ2-2; D is possibly TRBD1 (6 bases). The V end was cut by 3 bases, the J end by 6 bases, with 15 bases between. The CDR3 is 15 amino acids. The V gene's germline CDR1 is SGHDT and CDR2 YYEEEE. The DNA for the CDR3 is TGTGCCAGCAGCTCCCAGGGTGAGGGGGCCGGGGAGCTGTTTTTT. Its translation is CASSSQGEGAGELFF.

CDR3 in amino acids: CASSLRGGTGNTQYF. In DNA form, the CDR3 reads TGTGCCAGCAGCTTACGAGGTGGAACGGGGAATACGCAGTATTTT. The rearrangement uses TRBV13 and TRBJ2-3; D might be TRBD2 (5 bases). Germline lookup yields CDR1 PRHDT and CDR2 FYEKMQ (reference sequence). Deletions cut 2 bases from V and 7 bases from J, with 16 bases between. This CDR3 has 15 amino acids.

This clone was found once. This specimen includes other DNA sequences encoding the same CDR3. This sequence joins TRBV30 and TRBJ1-3; D perhaps matches TRBD1 (6 bases). The V end was cut by 1 base, the J end by 0 bases, with 10 bases between. CDR3 length equals 15 residues. Germline lookup yields CDR1 GTSNPN and CDR2 SVGIG (reference sequence). The chain's CDR3 is CAWSGTGHSGNTIYF. The CDR3, as DNA: TGTGCCTGGAGTGGAACAGGGCACTCTGGAAACACCATATATTTT. Together with reference TRBV30 and TRBJ1-3, the CDR3 gives the full variable domain: SQTIHQWPATLVQPVGSPLSLECTVEGTSNPNLYWYRQAAGRGLQLLFYSVGIGQISSEVPQNLSASRPQDRQFILSSKKLLLSDSGFYLCAWSGTGHSGNTIYFGEGSWLTVV.

This clone has only one observation. The chain recombines TRBV30 with TRBJ2-7; D call uncertain. This CDR3 spans 14 amino acids. V was cut by 0 bases and J by 8 bases, with 17 bases left in between. Germline CDR1 is GTSNPN and CDR2 is SVGIG (reference sequence). The CDR3 sequence: CAWSVPGGQLKQYF. CDR3 sequence (DNA): TGTGCCTGGAGTGTACCCGGTGGTCAACTAAAGCAGTACTTC. The whole variable domain, remainder taken from reference TRBV30 and TRBJ2-7, is SQTIHQWPATLVQPVGSPLSLECTVEGTSNPNLYWYRQAAGRGLQLLFYSVGIGQISSEVPQNLSASRPQDRQFILSSKKLLLSDSGFYLCAWSVPGGQLKQYFGPGTRLTVT.

The chain uses TRBV19 and TRBJ1-5; 8 nucleotides agree with TRBD1. The CDR3 runs to 15 residues. V lost 5 bases, J lost 4 bases, and 7 bases stayed unmatched. Germline CDR1 LNHDA, CDR2 SQIVND (reference sequence). CDR3 loop: CASSHKTGGNQPQHF. CDR3 sequence (DNA): TGTGCCAGTAGTCATAAAACAGGGGGTAATCAGCCCCAGCATTTT.

The J gene is TRBJ1-4, the V gene TRBV28, with no clear D. Germline values: CDR1 MDHEN, CDR2 SYDVKM. Trimming removed 3 bases at V and 2 bases at J, with 16 bases between. The CDR3 runs to 17 residues. CDR3 DNA sequence: TGTGCCAGCAGTTTTACTTATGAAGGGAGCACTAATGAAAAACTGTTTTTT. It encodes CASSFTYEGSTNEKLFF.

The J gene is TRBJ2-2, the V gene TRBV7-6, with TRBD2 matching 8 bases. The germline V gene has CDR1 SGHVS and CDR2 FNYEAQ. V was pared by 5 bases and J by 0 bases, with 8 bases of the junction left unmatched. The CDR3 spans 17 residues. The CDR3, as DNA: TGTGCCAGCAGCGGCTCCTCGGGACTAGCGAACACCGGGGAGCTGTTTTTT. Amino acid sequence: CASSGSSGLANTGELFF.

The chain joins TRBV6-4 to TRBJ2-7, with D perhaps matching TRBD2 (6 bases). With 6 bases removed from V and 5 bases from J, the gap between germline ends came to 14 bases. The CDR3 has 13 amino acids. Germline values: CDR1 MRHNA, CDR2 SNTAGT. CDR3 nucleotides: TGTGCCAGCAGGCGGGGCGGGAACGACGAGCAGTACTTC. Translating gives CASRRGGNDEQYF.

The V call is TRBV27, the J call TRBJ1-2; D gene ambiguous. The V gene lost 4 bases and the J gene lost 4 bases, with 10 bases spanning the gap. CDR1 is MNHEY, CDR2 SMNVEV, per germline (reference sequence). This CDR3 has 13 amino acids. The CDR3: CASSWDMGYGYTF. As DNA, the CDR3 is TGTGCCAGCAGTTGGGATATGGGCTATGGCTACACCTTC.

The V gene is TRBV7-2, the J gene TRBJ1-5, with a tentative D call TRBD1 (6 bases). From germline, CDR1 is SGHTA and CDR2 FQGNSA. The CDR3 loop spans 13 amino acids. V was cut by 9 bases and J by 0 bases, with 9 bases left in between. CDR3 nucleotides: TGTGCCAGTAAGGGGGATAGCAATCAGCCCCAGCATTTT. It specifies CASKGDSNQPQHF.

V is TRBV15 and J is TRBJ2-7, with 9 bases matching TRBD2. V dropped 0 bases and J dropped 7; count of bases not matched to a gene: 7. From germline, CDR1 is LNHNV and CDR2 YYDKDF (reference sequence). CDR3 length: 15 amino acids. The CDR3 region is CATSRDRAGGGEQYF. CDR3 coding DNA: TGTGCCACCAGCAGAGATCGGGCGGGAGGGGGAGAGCAGTACTTC. Using reference TRBV15 and TRBJ2-7 for the parts outside the CDR3, the full variable domain is DAMVIQNPRYQVTQFGKPVTLSCSQTLNHNVMYWYQQKSSQAPKLLFHYYDKDFNNEADTPDNFQSRRPNTSFCFLDIRSPGLGDTAMYLCATSRDRAGGGEQYFGPGTRLTVT.

This clone appeared a few times. The same CDR3 also results from other DNA sequences found in this sample. The chain uses TRBV10-3 and TRBJ2-7; D unresolved. CDR3 length: 11 residues. The germline V gene encodes CDR1 ENHRY and CDR2 SYGVKD. Deletions cut 2 bases from V and 2 bases from J, with 1 base between. The CDR3 region has the DNA TGTGCCATCAGTGAGGCCTACGAGCAGTACTTC. It specifies CAISEAYEQYF.

This clone came up a few times. The rearrangement links TRBV11-2 to TRBJ1-1; 7 bases align to TRBD1. After removal of 6 bases from V and 7 bases from J, the junction contained 5 bases not matched to a gene. Germline V gene data show CDR1 as SGHAT and CDR2 as FQNNGV. The CDR3 extends over 12 amino acids. The CDR3 DNA reads TGTGCCAGCAGGGGACAGATTGGTGAAGCTTTCTTT. This gives the protein CASRGQIGEAFF.

The chain employs TRBV5-6 and TRBJ1-4, with D tentatively TRBD1 (5 bases). Germline-derived CDR1 and CDR2 are SGHDT and YYEEEE. V lost 0 bases and J 1 base, leaving 10 bases between the germline ends. The CDR3 consists of 16 residues. The CDR3 region has the DNA TGTGCCAGCAGCTTGGTAGGGGAGGGAACTAATGAAAAACTGTTTTTT. Its protein product is CASSLVGEGTNEKLFF.

Turning to this clone: Other nucleotide sequences in the sample specify the same CDR3. The V and J genes are TRBV30 and TRBJ2-5; possibly TRBD1 for D (6 bases). Germline CDR1 is GTSNPN and CDR2 is SVGIG (reference sequence). The CDR3 contains 13 residues. Between the trimmed V and J ends, which lost 5 bases and 2 bases, there was a span of 12 bases. CDR3: CAWEQGFQETQYF. CDR3 DNA sequence: TGTGCCTGGGAACAGGGATTTCAAGAGACCCAGTACTTC.